A single sample is the source of the 20 T cell receptor beta chains below, sequenced in a study of blood T cell repertoires in COVID-19. Generated by immunoSEQ multiplex PCR, the TCRdb table keeps only in-frame clones and is missing some. The sample has some 65,000 clones, around 86% seen once. The sample comprised peripheral blood. These receptors were obtained from a man of 80 years or more with acute or convalescent COVID-19.

V usage is TRBV21-1 and J usage is TRBJ1-1; TRBD1, as called in the table, went unchecked against the DNA. TRBV21-1 is termed a pseudogene. The CDR3 spans 12 residues. CDR3 residues: CASSRGTGEAFF. The CDR3 region has the DNA TGTGCCAGCAGCAGGGGGACAGGTGAAGCTTTCTTT.

The chain joins TRBV4-2 to TRBJ2-3, with a weak D call TRBD2 (5 bases). With 0 bases removed from V and 5 bases from J, the gap between germline ends came to 12 bases. This CDR3 has 15 amino acids. The germline CDR1 and CDR2 sequences are LGHNA and YNFKEQ. Written as DNA, the CDR3 is TGTGCCAGCAGCCAAGATCTAGTTACTAGAGATACGCAGTATTTT. Protein sequence: CASSQDLVTRDTQYF.

This chain links TRBV9 with TRBJ2-3; D gene uncertain. The CDR3 is 13 amino acids. The germline V gene has CDR1 SGDLS and CDR2 YYNGEE. V was clipped by 0 bases and J by 4 bases, with 6 bases between them. CDR3 in amino acids: CASSVVEADTQYF. In DNA, the CDR3 is TGTGCCAGCAGCGTAGTAGAGGCAGATACGCAGTATTTT.

The chain combines TRBV5-1 with TRBJ1-1, with TRBD1 matching 10 bases. Trimming cost V 4 bases and J 5 bases; bases outside gene matches: 8. The CDR3 totals 15 residues. Germline V gene sequence: CDR1 SGHRS, CDR2 YFSETQ. The CDR3, as DNA: TGCGCCAGCAGCCCTCGGACAGGGGGAGAAACTGAAGCTTTCTTT. Its protein product is CASSPRTGGETEAFF.

The chain employs TRBV5-1 and TRBJ2-2; TRBD1 might be the D (6 bases). Germline V CDR1 and CDR2: SGHRS, YFSETQ. This CDR3 has 15 amino acids. The germline V and J ends were trimmed by 1 base and 5 bases, with 12 bases remaining between them. DNA for the CDR3: TGCGCCAGCAGCTTGCGGACAGCCCTGACCGGGGAGCTGTTTTTT. Residues: CASSLRTALTGELFF.

This chain uses TRBV19 with TRBJ1-1; possible D gene TRBD1, 6 bases. CDR1 is LNHDA, CDR2 SQIVND, per germline (reference sequence). The V end lost 4 bases, the J end lost 4 bases, and 13 bases lay between the germline ends. The CDR3 covers 14 residues. The CDR3, as DNA: TGTGCCAGTAGTAGACAGGACTCGGCCACTGAAGCTTTCTTT. Its translation is CASSRQDSATEAFF. The entire variable domain, with the rest obtained from reference TRBV19 and TRBJ1-1, is as follows: DGGITQSPKYLFRKEGQNVTLSCEQNLNHDAMYWYRQDPGQGLRLIYYSQIVNDFQKGDIAEGYSVSREKKESFPLTVTSAQKNPTAFYLCASSRQDSATEAFFGQGTRLTVV.

The V and J genes are TRBV6-5 and TRBJ2-2, with D possibly being TRBD1 (5 bases). The germline gives CDR1 MNHEY, CDR2 SVGAGI. The germline V and J ends were trimmed by 2 bases and 7 bases, with 11 bases remaining between them. The CDR3 length is 14 residues. CDR3 loop: CASSYTRVGGELFF. The CDR3 nucleotides read TGTGCCAGCAGTTACACCAGGGTAGGCGGGGAGCTGTTTTTT.

The gene calls are TRBV4-3 and TRBJ2-1, with D possibly being TRBD2 (6 bases). The germline CDR1 and CDR2 sequences are LGHNA and YSLEER. The CDR3 is 19 amino acids. Trimming pared 0 bases from V and 0 bases from J, leaving 18 bases between. CDR3 in DNA: TGCGCCAGCAGCCAAGAGGCCAGCGGGTTCTTCAGCTCCTACAATGAGCAGTTCTTC. Protein product: CASSQEASGFFSSYNEQFF.

V is TRBV19 and J is TRBJ2-1; the D gene is possibly TRBD1 (6 bases). Germline CDR1 is LNHDA and CDR2 is SQIVND (reference sequence). The CDR3 totals 18 residues. Trimming pared 7 bases from V and 3 bases from J, leaving 25 bases between. CDR3 DNA: TGTGCCAGTAAGGAGGCGTCGGGACAACTCACCTTCTACAATGAGCAGTTCTTC. It translates to CASKEASGQLTFYNEQFF.

The CDR3 bases are TGTGCCAGCAGCTTACCGACAGGTCCTGAAGCTTTCTTT. This gives the protein CASSLPTGPEAFF. The chain joins TRBV7-9 to TRBJ1-1, with D maybe TRBD1 (6 bases). The CDR3 extends over 13 amino acids. Germline CDR1 is SEHNR and CDR2 is FQNEAQ (reference sequence). Trimming left V 2 bases short and J 6 bases short, with 10 bases between.

The V gene is TRBV5-1, the J gene TRBJ2-7, with TRBD1 matching over 10 bases. Germline trimming cut 5 bases from V and 3 bases from J; bases unmatched to any gene: 17. The V gene's germline CDR1 is SGHRS and CDR2 YFSETQ. The CDR3 is 18 residues long. CDR3 amino acids: CASSLHPTGTGENYEQYF. For the CDR3, the DNA is TGCGCCAGCAGTCTTCACCCGACCGGGACAGGGGAAAACTACGAGCAGTACTTC.

The chain is built from TRBV7-9 and TRBJ1-3; TRBD1 is a possible D gene (6 bases). Deletions cut 4 bases from V and 0 bases from J, with 13 bases between. This CDR3 spans 16 amino acids. Germline V gives CDR1 SEHNR, CDR2 FQNEAQ (reference sequence). The CDR3 DNA reads TGTGCCAGCAGCTCAGGTGACAGGACCTCTGGAAACACCATATATTTT. As protein: CASSSGDRTSGNTIYF.

In DNA, the CDR3 is TGTGCCATCAGCCCCGGGGGGGGCAATCAGCCCCAGCATTTT. This codes for CAISPGGGNQPQHF. This chain joins TRBV10-3 and TRBJ1-5, with a tentative D call TRBD1 (5 bases). This CDR3 is built from 14 residues. With 6 bases removed from V and 2 bases from J, the gap between germline ends came to 11 bases. Germline lookup yields CDR1 ENHRY and CDR2 SYGVKD.

The V and J genes are TRBV7-2 and TRBJ2-2, with D maybe TRBD1 (6 bases). V was pared by 1 base and J by 4 bases, with 16 bases between. The CDR3 runs to 17 residues. Germline V lookup: CDR1 SGHTA, CDR2 FQGNSA. CDR3 bases: TGTGCCAGCAGCTTAGATGGCAGGGCAGGGGTCACCGGGGAGCTGTTTTTT. Amino acids: CASSLDGRAGVTGELFF.

This clone appeared once. This chain connects TRBV12-5 to TRBJ2-5; TRBD1 aligns across 7 bases. V lost 6 bases to trimming and J lost 5 bases; unmatched junction nucleotides: 6. Germline values: CDR1 LGHNT, CDR2 FRNRAP. The CDR3 sequence is 13 residues long. The CDR3 DNA sequence: TGTGCTAGTGGCCCAGGGGGTCGGGAGACCCAGTACTTC. It encodes CASGPGGRETQYF.

This chain connects TRBV24-1 to TRBJ1-2, with D maybe TRBD1 (5 bases). The CDR3 extends over 11 amino acids. Germline CDR1 reads KGHDR; CDR2 reads SFDVKD. V was pared by 6 bases and J by 8 bases, with 9 bases between. The CDR3: CATSRGIGYTF. In DNA form, the CDR3 reads TGTGCCACCAGTAGGGGTATCGGCTACACCTTC.

This clone appeared a single time. The V and J genes are TRBV7-2 and TRBJ1-3; tentative D call: TRBD1 (5 bases). Germline values: CDR1 SGHTA, CDR2 FQGNSA. The V end lost 5 bases, the J end lost 7 bases, and 18 bases lay between the germline ends. This CDR3 is 15 amino acids long. CDR3 in amino acids: CASSQGARAPNTIYF. In DNA form, the CDR3 reads TGTGCCAGCAGCCAAGGGGCAAGGGCGCCGAACACCATATATTTT.

This clone showed up just once. The chain couples TRBV5-8 to TRBJ2-2, with D uncertain. The V gene's germline CDR1 is SGHTS and CDR2 YDEGEE. The CDR3 is 13 residues long. V lost 4 bases and J lost 3, with 7 bases in between. The CDR3 region has the DNA TGTGCCAGCAGCAGAGAAGACACCGGGGAGCTGTTTTTT. Translation gives CASSREDTGELFF.

The CDR3 nucleotides read TGTGCCAGCAGCGGACAGGGGTTCACAGATACGCAGTATTTT. Its translation: CASSGQGFTDTQYF. The chain carries TRBV2 and TRBJ2-3, with 9 bases aligning to TRBD1. Germline V gene data show CDR1 as SNHLY and CDR2 as FYNNEI. The CDR3 sequence is 14 residues long. V was pared by 6 bases and J by 2 bases, with 3 bases of the junction left unmatched.

This clone was observed a single time. This rearrangement joins TRBV5-1 to TRBJ2-5; 9 bases agree with TRBD1. Trimming at V came to 4 bases and at J to 5 bases, leaving 6 bases not matched to a gene. This CDR3 contains 14 residues. The germline CDR1 and CDR2 sequences are SGHRS and YFSETQ. The CDR3 here is CASSEGQGWETQYF. The CDR3 DNA follows: TGCGCCAGCAGCGAGGGACAGGGCTGGGAGACCCAGTACTTC.